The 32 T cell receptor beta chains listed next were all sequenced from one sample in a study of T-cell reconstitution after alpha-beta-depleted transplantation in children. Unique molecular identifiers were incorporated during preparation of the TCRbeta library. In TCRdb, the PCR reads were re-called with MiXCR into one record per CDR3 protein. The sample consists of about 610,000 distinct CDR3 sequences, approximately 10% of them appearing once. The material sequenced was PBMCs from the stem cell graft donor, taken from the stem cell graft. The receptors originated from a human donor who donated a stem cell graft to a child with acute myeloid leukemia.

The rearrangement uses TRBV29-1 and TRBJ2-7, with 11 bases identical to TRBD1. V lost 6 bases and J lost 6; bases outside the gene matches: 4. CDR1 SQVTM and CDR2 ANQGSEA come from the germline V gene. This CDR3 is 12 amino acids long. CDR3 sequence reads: CSVLGTGGEQYF. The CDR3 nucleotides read TGCAGCGTCCTCGGGACAGGGGGCGAGCAGTACTTC.

In nucleotides, the CDR3 is TGTGCCAGCAGCCAACGGACTAGCACAAACACCGGGGAGCTGTTTTTT. This codes for CASSQRTSTNTGELFF. This chain links TRBV14 with TRBJ2-2; 8 bases line up with TRBD2. The length of the CDR3 is 16 residues. J gave up 2 bases and V 2 bases, and 4 bases lay outside the gene matches. Germline loops: CDR1 SGHDN, CDR2 FVKESK.

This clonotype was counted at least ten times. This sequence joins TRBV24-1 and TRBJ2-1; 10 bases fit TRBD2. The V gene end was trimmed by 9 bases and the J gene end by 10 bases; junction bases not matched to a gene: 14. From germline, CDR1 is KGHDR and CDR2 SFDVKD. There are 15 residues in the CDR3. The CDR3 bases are TGTGCCACCGGAGCTACGACTAGCGGGTGGGGAGAGCAGTTCTTC. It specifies CATGATTSGWGEQFF.

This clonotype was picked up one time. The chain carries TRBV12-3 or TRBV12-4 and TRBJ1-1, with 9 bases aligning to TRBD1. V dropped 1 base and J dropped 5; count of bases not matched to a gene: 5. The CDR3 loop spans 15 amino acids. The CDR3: CASSLVGQGRTEAFF. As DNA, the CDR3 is TGTGCCAGCAGTTTAGTAGGACAGGGGAGGACTGAAGCTTTCTTT.

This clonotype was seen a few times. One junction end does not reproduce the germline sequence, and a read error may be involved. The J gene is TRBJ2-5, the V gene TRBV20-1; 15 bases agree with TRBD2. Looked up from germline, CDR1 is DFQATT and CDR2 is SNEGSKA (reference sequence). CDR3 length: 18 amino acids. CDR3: CSASRVGTSGRIGETQYF. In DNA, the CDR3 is TGCAGCGCTAGCCGAGTAGGGACTAGCGGGAGGATAGGAGAGACCCAGTACTTC.

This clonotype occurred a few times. The CDR3 DNA reads as TGTGCCAGCAGCTTAGGTGTGGTCGGGACCTCCTACGAGCAGTACTTC. This encodes CASSLGVVGTSYEQYF. J is TRBJ2-7 and V is TRBV11-2; the D call may be TRBD1 or TRBD2 (5 bases each). The germline V and J ends were trimmed by 1 base and 0 bases, with 13 bases remaining between them. CDR1 is SGHAT and CDR2 is FQNNGV in the germline V gene. The CDR3 loop spans 16 amino acids.

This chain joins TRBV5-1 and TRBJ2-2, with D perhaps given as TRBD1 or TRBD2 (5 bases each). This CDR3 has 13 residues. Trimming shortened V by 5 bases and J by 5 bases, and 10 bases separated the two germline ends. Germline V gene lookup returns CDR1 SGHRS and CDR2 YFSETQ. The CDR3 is CASRQRGTGELFF. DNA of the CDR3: TGCGCCAGCAGACAGAGGGGAACCGGGGAGCTGTTTTTT.

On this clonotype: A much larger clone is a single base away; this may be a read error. Here the CDR3 DNA reads TGTGCCAGCAGCCGTGGAAGGGGGCTCGCTGAAGCTTTCTTT. It is translated as CASSRGRGLAEAFF. This chain uses TRBV9 with TRBJ1-1; 7 bases are a match to TRBD1. Germline CDR1 is SGDLS and CDR2 is YYNGEE. This CDR3 is 14 amino acids long. The junction had 9 bases not matched to a gene; V was cut back by 4 bases and J by 6 bases.

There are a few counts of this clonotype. The CDR3 region is CASSPPRTVGETQYF. CDR3 DNA sequence: TGTGCCAGTAGCCCCCCTCGGACAGTGGGGGAGACCCAGTACTTC. The chain has TRBV19 and TRBJ2-5; D is possibly TRBD1 (6 bases). This CDR3 is 15 amino acids long. The V end lost 6 bases, the J end lost 5 bases, and 19 bases lay between the germline ends. The germline gives CDR1 LNHDA, CDR2 SQIVND (reference sequence).

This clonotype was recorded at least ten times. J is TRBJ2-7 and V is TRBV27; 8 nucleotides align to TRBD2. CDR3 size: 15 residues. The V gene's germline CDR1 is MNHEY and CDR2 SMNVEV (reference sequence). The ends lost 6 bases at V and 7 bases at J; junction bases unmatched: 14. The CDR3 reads CASSPQLSGSGEQYF. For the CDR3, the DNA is TGTGCCAGCAGCCCTCAATTAAGCGGGAGCGGGGAGCAGTACTTC.

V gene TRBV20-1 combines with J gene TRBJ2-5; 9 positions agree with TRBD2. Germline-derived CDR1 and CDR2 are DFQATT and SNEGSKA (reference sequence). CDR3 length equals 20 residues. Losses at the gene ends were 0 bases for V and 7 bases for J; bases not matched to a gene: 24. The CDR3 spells CSAREVIRREGLGERGTQYF. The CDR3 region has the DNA TGCAGTGCTAGAGAGGTTATACGGCGGGAGGGACTCGGAGAACGTGGGACCCAGTACTTC.

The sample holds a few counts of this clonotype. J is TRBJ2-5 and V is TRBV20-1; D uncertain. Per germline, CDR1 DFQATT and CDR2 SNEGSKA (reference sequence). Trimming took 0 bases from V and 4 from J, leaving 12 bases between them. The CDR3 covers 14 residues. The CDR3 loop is CSARDGQSRETQYF. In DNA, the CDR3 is TGCAGTGCTAGAGATGGGCAGAGCAGAGAGACCCAGTACTTC.

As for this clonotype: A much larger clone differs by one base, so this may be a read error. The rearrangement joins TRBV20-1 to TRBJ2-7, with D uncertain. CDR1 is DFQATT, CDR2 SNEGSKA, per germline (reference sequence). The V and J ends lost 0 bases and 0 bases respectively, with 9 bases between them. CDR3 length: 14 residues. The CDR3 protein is CSARDSESSYEQYF. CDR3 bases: TGCAGTGCTAGAGACAGTGAGAGCTCCTACGAGCAGTACTTC.

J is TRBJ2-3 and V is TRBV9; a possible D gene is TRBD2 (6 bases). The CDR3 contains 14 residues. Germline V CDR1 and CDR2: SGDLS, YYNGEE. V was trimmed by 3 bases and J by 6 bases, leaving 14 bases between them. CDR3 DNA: TGTGCCAGCAGCGCCATGACGGAGGGGGATACGCAGTATTTT. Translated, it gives CASSAMTEGDTQYF.

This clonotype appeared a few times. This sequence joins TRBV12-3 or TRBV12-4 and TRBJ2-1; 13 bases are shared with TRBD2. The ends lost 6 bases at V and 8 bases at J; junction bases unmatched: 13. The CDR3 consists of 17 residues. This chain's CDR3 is CASRQGLAGYFKDEQFF. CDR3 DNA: TGTGCCAGCAGGCAGGGACTAGCGGGGTATTTTAAGGATGAGCAGTTCTTC.

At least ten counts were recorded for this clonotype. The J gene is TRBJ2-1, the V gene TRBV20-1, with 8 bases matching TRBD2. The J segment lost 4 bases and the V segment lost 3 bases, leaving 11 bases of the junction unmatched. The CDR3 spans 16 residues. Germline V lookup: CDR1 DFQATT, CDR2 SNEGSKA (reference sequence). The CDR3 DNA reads TGCAGTGCTAGGTTAATTAGCGGGATGGGGTACAATGAGCAGTTCTTC. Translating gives CSARLISGMGYNEQFF.

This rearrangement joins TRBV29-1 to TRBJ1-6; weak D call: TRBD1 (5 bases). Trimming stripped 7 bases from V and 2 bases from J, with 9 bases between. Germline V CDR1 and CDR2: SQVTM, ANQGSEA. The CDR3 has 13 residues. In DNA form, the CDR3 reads TGCAGCGCACAGGAGGCCTATAATTCACCCCTCCACTTT. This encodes CSAQEAYNSPLHF.

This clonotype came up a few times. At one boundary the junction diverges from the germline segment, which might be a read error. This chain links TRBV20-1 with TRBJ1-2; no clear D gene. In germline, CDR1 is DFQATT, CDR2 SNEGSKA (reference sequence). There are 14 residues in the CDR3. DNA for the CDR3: TGCAGTGCTAGAGATTACGTACAGCTCGCCAAGGCTGACTTC. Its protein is CSARDYVQLAKADF.

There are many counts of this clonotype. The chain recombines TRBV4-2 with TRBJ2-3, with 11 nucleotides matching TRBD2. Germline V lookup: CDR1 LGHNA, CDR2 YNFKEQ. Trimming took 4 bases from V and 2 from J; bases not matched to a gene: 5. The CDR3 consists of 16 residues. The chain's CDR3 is CASSPGTSGPTDTQYF. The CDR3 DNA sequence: TGTGCCAGCAGCCCCGGGACTAGCGGCCCCACAGATACGCAGTATTTT.

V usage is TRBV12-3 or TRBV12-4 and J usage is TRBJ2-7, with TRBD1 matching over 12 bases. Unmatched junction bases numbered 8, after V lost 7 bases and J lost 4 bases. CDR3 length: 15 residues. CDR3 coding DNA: TGTGCCAGCACCGCCCGGGGACAGGGGGCTTACGAGCAGTACTTC. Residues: CASTARGQGAYEQYF.

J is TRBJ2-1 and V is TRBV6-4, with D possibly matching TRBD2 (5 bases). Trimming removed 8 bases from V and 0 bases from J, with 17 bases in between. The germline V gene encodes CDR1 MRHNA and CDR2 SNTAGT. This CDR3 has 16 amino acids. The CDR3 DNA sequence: TGTGCCAGCCCTAACAGTAGCGCTTTCTCCTACAATGAGCAGTTCTTC. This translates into CASPNSSAFSYNEQFF.

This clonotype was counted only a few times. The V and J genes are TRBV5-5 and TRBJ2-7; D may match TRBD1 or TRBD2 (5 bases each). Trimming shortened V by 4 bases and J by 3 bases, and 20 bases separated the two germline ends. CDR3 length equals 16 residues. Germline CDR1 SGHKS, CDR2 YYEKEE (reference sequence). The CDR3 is CASSAYTGTEYYEQYF. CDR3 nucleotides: TGTGCCAGCAGCGCCTATACCGGGACGGAATACTACGAGCAGTACTTC.

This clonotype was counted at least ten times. The CDR3 DNA reads as TGTGCCAGCAGCCCGGGACTAGGGTCATCAGAGACCCAGTACTTC. Protein sequence: CASSPGLGSSETQYF. This rearrangement joins TRBV7-3 to TRBJ2-5; the match to TRBD2 covers 8 bases. This CDR3 region has 15 residues. Germline lookup yields CDR1 SGHTA and CDR2 FQGTGA. The J segment lost 4 bases and the V segment lost 5 bases, leaving 9 bases of the junction unmatched.

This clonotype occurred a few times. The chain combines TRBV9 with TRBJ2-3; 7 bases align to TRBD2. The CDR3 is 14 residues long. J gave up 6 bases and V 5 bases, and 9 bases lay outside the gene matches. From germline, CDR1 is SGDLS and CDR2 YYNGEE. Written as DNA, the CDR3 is TGTGCCAGCAGTCTTAGCGGGTTGCGGGATACGCAGTATTTT. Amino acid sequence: CASSLSGLRDTQYF.

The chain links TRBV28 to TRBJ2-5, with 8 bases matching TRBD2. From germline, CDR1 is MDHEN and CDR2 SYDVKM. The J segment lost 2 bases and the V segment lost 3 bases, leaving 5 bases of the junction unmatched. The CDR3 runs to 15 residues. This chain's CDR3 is CASSLTGTSQETQYF. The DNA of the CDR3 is TGTGCCAGCAGTTTGACCGGGACTAGTCAAGAGACCCAGTACTTC.

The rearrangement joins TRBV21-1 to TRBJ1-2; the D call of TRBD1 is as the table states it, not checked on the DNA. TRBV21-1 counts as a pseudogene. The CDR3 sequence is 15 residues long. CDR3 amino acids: CASSKLRQEEDGYTF. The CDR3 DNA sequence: TGTGCCAGCAGCAAACTCCGACAGGAAGAGGATGGCTACACCTTC.

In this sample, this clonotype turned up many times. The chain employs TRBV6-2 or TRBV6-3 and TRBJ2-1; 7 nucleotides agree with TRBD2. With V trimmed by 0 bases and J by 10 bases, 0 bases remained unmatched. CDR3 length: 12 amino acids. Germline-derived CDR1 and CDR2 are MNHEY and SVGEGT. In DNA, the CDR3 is TGTGCCAGCAGTTACTCGACTAGCGAGCAGTTCTTC. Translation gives CASSYSTSEQFF.

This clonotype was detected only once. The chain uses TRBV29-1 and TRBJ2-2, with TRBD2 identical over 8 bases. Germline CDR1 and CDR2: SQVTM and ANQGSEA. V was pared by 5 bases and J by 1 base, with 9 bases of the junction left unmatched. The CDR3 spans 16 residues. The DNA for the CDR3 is TGCAGCGTTTCCGGACTAGCTAGAAAGAACACCGGGGAGCTGTTTTTT. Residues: CSVSGLARKNTGELFF.

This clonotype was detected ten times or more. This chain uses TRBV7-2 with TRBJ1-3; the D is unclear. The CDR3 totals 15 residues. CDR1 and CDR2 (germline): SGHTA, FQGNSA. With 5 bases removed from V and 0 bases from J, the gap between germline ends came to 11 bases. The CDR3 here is CASSLGSSSGNTIYF. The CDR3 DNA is TGTGCCAGCAGCCTCGGGTCGAGCTCTGGAAACACCATATATTTT. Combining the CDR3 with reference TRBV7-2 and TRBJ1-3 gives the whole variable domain GAGVSQSPSNKVTEKGKDVELRCDPISGHTALYWYRQSLGQGLEFLIYFQGNSAPDKSGLPSDRFSAERTGGSVSTLTIQRTQQEDSAVYLCASSLGSSSGNTIYFGEGSWLTVV.

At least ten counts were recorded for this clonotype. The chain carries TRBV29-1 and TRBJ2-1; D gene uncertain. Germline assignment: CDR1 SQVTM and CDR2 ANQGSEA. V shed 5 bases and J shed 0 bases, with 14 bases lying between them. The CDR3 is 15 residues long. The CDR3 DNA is TGCAGCGTTTTTGGATTGGGCTCCTCCTACAATGAGCAGTTCTTC. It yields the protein CSVFGLGSSYNEQFF.

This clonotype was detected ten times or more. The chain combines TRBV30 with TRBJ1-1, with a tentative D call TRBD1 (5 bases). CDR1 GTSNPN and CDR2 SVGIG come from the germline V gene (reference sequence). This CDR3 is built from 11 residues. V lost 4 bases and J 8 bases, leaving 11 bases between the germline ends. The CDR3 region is CAWTKGTEAFF. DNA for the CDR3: TGTGCCTGGACGAAGGGGACGGAAGCTTTCTTT.

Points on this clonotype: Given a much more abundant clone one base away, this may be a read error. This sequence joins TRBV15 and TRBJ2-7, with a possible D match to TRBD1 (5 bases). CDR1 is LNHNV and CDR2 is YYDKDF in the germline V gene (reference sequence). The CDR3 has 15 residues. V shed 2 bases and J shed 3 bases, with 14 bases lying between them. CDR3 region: CATSRQYRTDYEQYF. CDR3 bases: TGTGCCACCAGCAGACAATACAGGACCGACTACGAGCAGTACTTC. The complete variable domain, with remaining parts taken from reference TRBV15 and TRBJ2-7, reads DAMVIQNPRYQVTQFGKPVTLSCSQTLNHNVMYWYQQKSSQAPKLLFHYYDKDFNNEADTPDNFQSRRPNTSFCFLDIRSPGLGDTAMYLCATSRQYRTDYEQYFGPGTRLTVT.